The 29 T cell receptor beta chains reported below all come from one sample, sequenced in a study of blood T cell repertoires in COVID-19. Produced via immunoSEQ multiplex PCR; TCRdb's table is partial and in-frame only. Of around 130,000 clones listed, roughly 88% are singletons. Sequencing used peripheral blood. The receptors derive from a man between 60 and 70 years old with active or convalescent COVID-19.

The genes are TRBV3-1 (or the pseudogene TRBV3-2) and TRBJ1-6, with 8 bases that match TRBD1. This CDR3 spans 15 amino acids. Trimming removed 5 bases from V and 8 bases from J; junction bases left unmatched: 8. CDR1 LGHDT and CDR2 YNNKEL come from the germline V gene (reference sequence). CDR3 DNA sequence: TGTGCCAGCAGCAGCCGACAGGGGTGGGATTCACCCCTCCACTTT. Its protein is CASSSRQGWDSPLHF.

This chain links TRBV14 with TRBJ1-1; the D is unclear. In germline, CDR1 is SGHDN, CDR2 FVKESK. The V gene lost 4 bases and the J gene lost 1 base, with 7 bases spanning the gap. The length of the CDR3 is 13 residues. The CDR3, as DNA: TGTGCCAGCAGCCTAATCGGGAACACTGAAGCTTTCTTT. This translates into CASSLIGNTEAFF.

In its sample, this clone was seen once. This rearrangement joins TRBV18 to TRBJ2-1; 8 positions match TRBD2. V was pared by 6 bases and J by 0 bases, with 7 bases of the junction left unmatched. This CDR3 contains 16 residues. Germline values: CDR1 KGHSH, CDR2 LQKENI. CDR3 amino acids: CASSPIAGSSYNEQFF. The CDR3 region has the DNA TGTGCCAGCTCCCCAATAGCGGGGAGCTCCTACAATGAGCAGTTCTTC.

V usage is TRBV6-6 and J usage is TRBJ2-1; 7 positions agree with TRBD1. The V gene end was trimmed by 5 bases and the J gene end by 4 bases; junction bases not matched to a gene: 5. The V gene's germline CDR1 is MNHNY and CDR2 SVGAGI (reference sequence). The CDR3 runs 14 residues. The CDR3 sequence is CASSQGGSYNEQFF. CDR3 nucleotide sequence: TGTGCCAGCAGTCAAGGGGGCAGTTACAATGAGCAGTTCTTC.

The CDR3 DNA reads TGTGCCAGCACCCCACCGGGACAGAACTATGGCTACACCTTC. This translates into CASTPPGQNYGYTF. The chain combines TRBV28 with TRBJ1-2, with 7 bases fitting TRBD1. Germline CDR1 reads MDHEN; CDR2 reads SYDVKM. This CDR3 is 14 amino acids long. The V segment lost 7 bases and the J segment 2 bases; nucleotides outside the gene matches: 7.

The chain has TRBV30 and TRBJ1-1, with unresolved D. Trimming removed 3 bases from V and 2 bases from J, with 4 bases in between. The germline gives CDR1 GTSNPN, CDR2 SVGIG (reference sequence). This CDR3 has 11 residues. DNA for the CDR3: TGTGCCTGGAGAACAAACACTGAAGCTTTCTTT. Translated, it gives CAWRTNTEAFF.

The J gene is TRBJ2-3, the V gene TRBV5-1; TRBD1 aligns across 11 bases. Per the germline V gene, CDR1 is SGHRS and CDR2 is YFSETQ. Germline trimming cut 4 bases from V and 10 bases from J; bases unmatched to any gene: 8. The CDR3 covers 14 residues. Written as DNA, the CDR3 is TGCGCCAGCAGCAACCGGGACAGGGGGAGGCCGCAGTATTTT. It codes for CASSNRDRGRPQYF.

This clone came up a few times. The chain couples TRBV7-8 to TRBJ2-7, with 9 bases lining up with TRBD1. Germline CDR1 is SGHVS and CDR2 is FQNEAQ. There are 15 residues in the CDR3. V was clipped by 1 base and J by 2 bases; unmatched bases: 3. In DNA, the CDR3 is TGTGCCAGCAGCTTAGAGGGACAGGGCCCCTACGAGCAGTACTTC. It codes for CASSLEGQGPYEQYF.

The chain employs TRBV2 and TRBJ2-1; 11 bases are shared with TRBD2. The J segment lost 9 bases and the V segment lost 8 bases, leaving 15 bases of the junction unmatched. The CDR3 has 16 amino acids. Germline V gene lookup returns CDR1 SNHLY and CDR2 FYNNEI. The CDR3 sequence is CASSGTSGLRGSEQFF. In DNA, the CDR3 is TGTGCCAGCTCCGGGACTAGCGGCCTCAGAGGTAGTGAGCAGTTCTTC.

The chain joins TRBV3-1 (or the pseudogene TRBV3-2) to TRBJ2-2, with 7 bases that match TRBD2. The V gene end was trimmed by 4 bases and the J gene end by 4 bases; junction bases not matched to a gene: 6. The germline V gene has CDR1 LGHDT and CDR2 YNNKEL (reference sequence). This CDR3 is built from 15 residues. For the CDR3, the DNA is TGTGCCAGCAGCCCAAGTAGCGGGTCCACCGGGGAGCTGTTTTTT. Its translation: CASSPSSGSTGELFF.

The V gene is TRBV28, the J gene TRBJ2-7; the match to TRBD2 covers 7 bases. Germline CDR1 MDHEN, CDR2 SYDVKM. The CDR3 has 16 amino acids. V lost 6 bases to trimming and J lost 0 bases; unmatched junction nucleotides: 11. The CDR3 here is CASSLPGGGSSYEQYF. The CDR3 DNA follows: TGTGCCAGCAGCCTTCCGGGGGGAGGGAGCTCCTACGAGCAGTACTTC.

The chain recombines TRBV19 with TRBJ2-1; 8 bases fit TRBD1. Germline CDR1 reads LNHDA; CDR2 reads SQIVND (reference sequence). There are 15 residues in the CDR3. V shed 6 bases, J shed 10 bases, and the junction held 14 bases outside the gene matches. The CDR3: CASRMTGTGLSEQFF. The CDR3, as DNA: TGTGCCAGTAGGATGACCGGGACAGGTCTGTCCGAGCAGTTCTTC.

The chain combines TRBV9 with TRBJ2-1, with 9 bases matching TRBD1. After removal of 3 bases from V and 6 bases from J, the junction contained 7 bases not matched to a gene. This CDR3 spans 15 amino acids. From germline, CDR1 is SGDLS and CDR2 YYNGEE. The CDR3 sequence: CASSASGTGPNEQFF. The CDR3 coding sequence is TGTGCCAGCAGCGCCTCCGGGACAGGGCCCAATGAGCAGTTCTTC. The whole variable domain, filled in from reference TRBV9 and TRBJ2-1, reads DSGVTQTPKHLITATGQRVTLRCSPRSGDLSVYWYQQSLDQGLQFLIQYYNGEERAKGNILERFSAQQFPDLHSELNLSSLELGDSALYFCASSASGTGPNEQFFGPGTRLTVL.

The chain joins TRBV18 to TRBJ2-7; D is unclear. The CDR3 extends over 12 amino acids. CDR1 and CDR2 from the germline V gene are KGHSH and LQKENI. V was trimmed by 6 bases and J by 4 bases, leaving 10 bases between them. The CDR3 coding sequence is TGTGCCAGCTCGCCTAGGCTGTACGAGCAGTACTTC. This codes for CASSPRLYEQYF.

This clone has ten or more counts. This chain joins TRBV9 and TRBJ1-2; D is uncertain. V was clipped by 7 bases and J by 0 bases, with 7 bases between them. The CDR3 is 12 residues long. CDR1 and CDR2 (germline): SGDLS, YYNGEE. The CDR3 protein is CASGETNYGYTF. The CDR3 DNA is TGTGCCAGCGGGGAGACTAACTATGGCTACACCTTC.

This clone has only a few counts. This sequence joins TRBV6-5 and TRBJ2-1, with 7 bases matching TRBD2. Trimming cost V 6 bases and J 5 bases; bases outside gene matches: 10. The CDR3 contains 15 residues. Germline CDR1 reads MNHEY; CDR2 reads SVGAGI. CDR3 in DNA: TGTGCCAGCAGCCAACGCCCGCTAGCGGACAATGAGCAGTTCTTC. This translates into CASSQRPLADNEQFF.

V is TRBV5-1 and J is TRBJ1-1; 8 nucleotides agree with TRBD1. CDR1 SGHRS and CDR2 YFSETQ come from the germline V gene. The CDR3 is made up of 16 amino acids. V lost 4 bases and J lost 1; bases outside the gene matches: 9. DNA of the CDR3: TGCGCCAGCAGCCCCCGGACAGGGAGGGAGAACACTGAAGCTTTCTTT. Translated, it gives CASSPRTGRENTEAFF. The variable domain in full, completed from reference TRBV5-1 and TRBJ1-1, reads KAGVTQTPRYLIKTRGQQVTLSCSPISGHRSVSWYQQTPGQGLQFLFEYFSETQRNKGNFPGRFSGRQFSNSRSEMNVSTLELGDSALYLCASSPRTGRENTEAFFGQGTRLTVV.

The chain recombines TRBV7-2 with TRBJ2-4; D possibly corresponds to TRBD2 (7 bases). V was cut by 7 bases and J by 3 bases, with 19 bases left in between. The CDR3 has 16 residues. The germline V gene encodes CDR1 SGHTA and CDR2 FQGNSA. The CDR3 sequence: CASTIRGGGGKNIQYF. The CDR3, as DNA: TGTGCCAGCACCATCCGTGGGGGAGGGGGCAAAAACATTCAGTACTTC.

The rearrangement links TRBV2 to TRBJ1-1; D ambiguous. Germline V gives CDR1 SNHLY, CDR2 FYNNEI. Trimming pared 8 bases from V and 3 bases from J, leaving 7 bases between. The CDR3 is made up of 11 amino acids. Here the CDR3 reads CASSGYTEAFF. Here the CDR3 DNA reads TGTGCCAGCTCGGGATACACTGAAGCTTTCTTT.

This chain connects TRBV5-1 to TRBJ1-1, with unresolved D. Trimming pared 3 bases from V and 1 base from J, leaving 10 bases between. From germline, CDR1 is SGHRS and CDR2 YFSETQ. The CDR3 runs 14 residues. The CDR3 sequence is CASSSNVENTEAFF. Here the CDR3 DNA reads TGCGCCAGCAGCTCTAATGTAGAGAACACTGAAGCTTTCTTT. The complete variable domain, with remaining parts taken from reference TRBV5-1 and TRBJ1-1, reads KAGVTQTPRYLIKTRGQQVTLSCSPISGHRSVSWYQQTPGQGLQFLFEYFSETQRNKGNFPGRFSGRQFSNSRSEMNVSTLELGDSALYLCASSSNVENTEAFFGQGTRLTVV.

Comment on this clone: Within the sample, other DNA sequences also encode this same CDR3. This chain joins TRBV6-5 and TRBJ1-1, with D perhaps matching TRBD1 (5 bases). V was trimmed by 5 bases and J by 2 bases, leaving 9 bases between them. CDR1 and CDR2 from the germline V gene are MNHEY and SVGAGI. This CDR3 is 13 amino acids long. The CDR3 DNA is TGTGCCAGCAGTATTCAGGGAAACACTGAAGCTTTCTTT. It encodes CASSIQGNTEAFF.

This clone is a singleton in its sample. As DNA, the CDR3 is TGTGCCAGCAGTGCTCTTTCGGGGGGCAATCAGCCCCAGCATTTT. Protein sequence: CASSALSGGNQPQHF. The genes are TRBV28 and TRBJ1-5; possible D gene TRBD1, 5 bases. Germline V CDR1 and CDR2: MDHEN, SYDVKM. CDR3 length: 15 residues. Trimming left V 5 bases short and J 2 bases short, with 13 bases between.

The J gene is TRBJ1-3, the V gene TRBV19; TRBD1 aligns across 9 bases. Germline loops: CDR1 LNHDA, CDR2 SQIVND (reference sequence). The CDR3 is made up of 16 amino acids. With 5 bases clipped from V and 0 bases from J, the junction kept 5 bases outside the gene matches. In DNA, the CDR3 is TGTGCCAGTAGTCCGACGACAGGGGGCTCTGGAAACACCATATATTTT. Translation: CASSPTTGGSGNTIYF.

The CDR3 loop is CASSQGRTGGVYEQYF. CDR3 DNA: TGCGCCAGCAGCCAGGGGAGGACAGGGGGTGTTTACGAGCAGTACTTC. The chain is built from TRBV4-3 and TRBJ2-7; 10 bases match TRBD1. The CDR3 extends over 16 amino acids. Germline CDR1 reads LGHNA; CDR2 reads YSLEER. V dropped 3 bases and J dropped 4; count of bases not matched to a gene: 9.

To note about this clone: One end of the junction does not line up with germline, which may come from a read error. V and J are TRBV6-2 or TRBV6-3 and TRBJ1-4; 8 bases align to TRBD1. The germline V gene encodes CDR1 MNHEY and CDR2 SVGEGT. CDR3 size: 16 residues. In DNA, the CDR3 is TGTGTCAGCAGTTACCGCGGACAGGGTGGAAGGGAAAAACTGTTTTTT. Protein sequence: CVSSYRGQGGREKLFF.

The chain has TRBV28 and TRBJ1-5; no clear D gene. V was trimmed by 2 bases and J by 3 bases, leaving 8 bases between them. Germline CDR1 MDHEN, CDR2 SYDVKM. The CDR3 extends over 14 amino acids. This CDR3 is CASSLEGNNQPQHF. The CDR3 region has the DNA TGTGCCAGCAGTTTAGAGGGTAACAATCAGCCCCAGCATTTT.

The gene calls are TRBV11-2 and TRBJ2-3, with D maybe TRBD2 (6 bases). V lost 2 bases and J 2 bases, leaving 14 bases between the germline ends. The CDR3 loop spans 16 amino acids. The V gene's germline CDR1 is SGHAT and CDR2 FQNNGV. The CDR3 spells CASSLNNGGVTDTQYF. The CDR3 DNA is TGTGCCAGCAGCTTAAATAACGGCGGGGTCACAGATACGCAGTATTTT.

The chain employs TRBV21-1 and TRBJ2-1; TRBD1, as called in the table, went unchecked against the DNA. TRBV21-1 is marked as a pseudogene. CDR3 size: 14 residues. The CDR3 coding sequence is TGTGCCAGCAGCAAAAGGGACAGTTACAATGAGCAGTTCTTC. Its translation: CASSKRDSYNEQFF.

The chain couples TRBV3-1 (or the pseudogene TRBV3-2) to TRBJ2-1, with 10 bases matching TRBD2. Germline lookup yields CDR1 LGHDT and CDR2 YNNKEL (reference sequence). The junction had 7 bases not matched to a gene; V was cut back by 8 bases and J by 6 bases. The CDR3 length is 14 residues. CDR3 sequence reads: CASGRASGSNEQFF. The DNA for the CDR3 is TGTGCCAGCGGCCGGGCTAGCGGGAGCAATGAGCAGTTCTTC.